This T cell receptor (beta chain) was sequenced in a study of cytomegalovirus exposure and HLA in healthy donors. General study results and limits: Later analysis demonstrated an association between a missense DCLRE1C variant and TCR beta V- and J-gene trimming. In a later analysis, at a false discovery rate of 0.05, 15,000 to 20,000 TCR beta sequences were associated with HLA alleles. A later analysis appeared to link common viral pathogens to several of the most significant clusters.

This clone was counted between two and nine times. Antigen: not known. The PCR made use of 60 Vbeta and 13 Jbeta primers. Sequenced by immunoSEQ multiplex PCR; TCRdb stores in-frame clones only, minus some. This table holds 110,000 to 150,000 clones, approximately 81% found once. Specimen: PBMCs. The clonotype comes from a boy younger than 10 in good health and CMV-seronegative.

The CDR3 bases are TGTGCCAGCAGCTTGTTGGGACAGTGGGAGTTCTACGAGCAGTACTTC. Encoded protein: CASSLLGQWEFYEQYF. V usage is TRBV5-6 and J usage is TRBJ2-7; 7 positions match TRBD1. CDR1 is SGHDT, CDR2 YYEEEE, per germline. V was pared by 1 base and J by 3 bases, with 10 bases of the junction left unmatched. This CDR3 spans 16 amino acids. The full variable domain, completed using reference TRBV5-6 and TRBJ2-7, is DAGVTQSPTHLIKTRGQQVTLRCSPKSGHDTVSWYQQALGQGPQFIFQYYEEEERQRGNFPDRFSGHQFPNYSSELNVNALLLGDSALYLCASSLLGQWEFYEQYFGPGTRLTVT.